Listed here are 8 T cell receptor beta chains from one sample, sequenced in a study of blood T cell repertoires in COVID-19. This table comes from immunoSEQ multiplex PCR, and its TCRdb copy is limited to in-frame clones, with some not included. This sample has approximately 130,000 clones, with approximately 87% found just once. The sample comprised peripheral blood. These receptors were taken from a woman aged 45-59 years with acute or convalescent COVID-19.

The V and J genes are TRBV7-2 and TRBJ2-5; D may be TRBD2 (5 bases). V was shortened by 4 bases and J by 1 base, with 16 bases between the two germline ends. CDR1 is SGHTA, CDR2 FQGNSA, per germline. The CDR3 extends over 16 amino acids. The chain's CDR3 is CASSYPARLAQETQYF. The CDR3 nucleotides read TGTGCCAGCAGCTACCCCGCCAGGCTAGCCCAAGAGACCCAGTACTTC.

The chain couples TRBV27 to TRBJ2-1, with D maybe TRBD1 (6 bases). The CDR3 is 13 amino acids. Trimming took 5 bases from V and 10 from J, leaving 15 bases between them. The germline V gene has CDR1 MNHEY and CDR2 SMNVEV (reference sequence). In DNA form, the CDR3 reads TGTGCCAGCAGTCCAGACAGGTTGGGGGAGCAGTTCTTC. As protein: CASSPDRLGEQFF.

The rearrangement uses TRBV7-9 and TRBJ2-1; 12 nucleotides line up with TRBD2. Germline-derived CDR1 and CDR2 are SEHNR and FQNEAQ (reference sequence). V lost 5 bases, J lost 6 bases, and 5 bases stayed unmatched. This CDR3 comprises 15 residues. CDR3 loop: CASSPPGLAGNEQFF. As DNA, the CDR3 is TGTGCCAGCAGCCCCCCGGGACTAGCGGGCAATGAGCAGTTCTTC.

The chain's CDR3 is CSVEHRALGETQYF. The CDR3 DNA reads TGCAGCGTTGAACACAGGGCCCTTGGGGAGACCCAGTACTTC. This chain connects TRBV29-1 to TRBJ2-5; TRBD1 might be the D (6 bases). Germline assignment: CDR1 SQVTM and CDR2 ANQGSEA. With 2 bases removed from V and 5 bases from J, the gap between germline ends came to 15 bases. The CDR3 has 14 amino acids.

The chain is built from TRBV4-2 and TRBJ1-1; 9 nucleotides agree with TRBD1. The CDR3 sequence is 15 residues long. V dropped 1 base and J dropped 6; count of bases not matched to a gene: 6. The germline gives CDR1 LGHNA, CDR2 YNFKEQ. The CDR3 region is CASSQGGQGKPEAFF. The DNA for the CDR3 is TGTGCCAGCAGCCAAGGGGGACAGGGTAAACCTGAAGCTTTCTTT.

The CDR3 nucleotides are TGTGCCAGCAGCACGGGACTAGCGGGCACCGGGGAGCTGTTTTTT. Translation gives CASSTGLAGTGELFF. The chain carries TRBV7-2 and TRBJ2-2; 12 bases are a match to TRBD2. Germline lookup yields CDR1 SGHTA and CDR2 FQGNSA. This CDR3 contains 15 residues. J lost 4 bases, V lost 5 bases, and 2 bases had no gene match.

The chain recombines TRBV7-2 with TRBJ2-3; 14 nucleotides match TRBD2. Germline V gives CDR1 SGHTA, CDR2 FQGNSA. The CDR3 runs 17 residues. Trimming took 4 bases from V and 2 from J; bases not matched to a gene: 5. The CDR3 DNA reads TGTGCCAGCAGCTGGGGACTAGCGGGAGTCCCCACAGATACGCAGTATTTT. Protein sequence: CASSWGLAGVPTDTQYF.

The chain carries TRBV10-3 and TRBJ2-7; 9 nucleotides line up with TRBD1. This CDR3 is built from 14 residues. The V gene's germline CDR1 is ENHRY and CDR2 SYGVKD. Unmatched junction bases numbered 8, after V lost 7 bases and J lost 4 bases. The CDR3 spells CAIKADRGVYEQYF. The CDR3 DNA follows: TGTGCCATCAAGGCGGACAGGGGTGTGTACGAGCAGTACTTC.